One sample yielded the 21 T cell receptor beta chains listed below, sequenced in a study of cytomegalovirus exposure and HLA in healthy donors. The PCR used 60 Vbeta and 13 Jbeta primers. Generated by immunoSEQ multiplex PCR, the TCRdb table keeps only in-frame clones and is missing some. The sample lists approximately 220,000 clones; over 80% were seen once. The sequenced sample consisted of PBMCs. The receptors come from a boy younger than 10 in good health and CMV-seronegative.

The genes are TRBV6-5 and TRBJ1-2, with D tentatively TRBD1 (6 bases). The germline V gene has CDR1 MNHEY and CDR2 SVGAGI. Between the trimmed V and J ends, which lost 4 bases and 0 bases, there was a span of 9 bases. The CDR3 length is 14 residues. CDR3 DNA sequence: TGTGCCAGCAGTTTGGACAGTCCTAACTATGGCTACACCTTC. Protein: CASSLDSPNYGYTF.

This chain uses TRBV19 with TRBJ2-7; 8 positions agree with TRBD1. This CDR3 comprises 13 residues. Germline CDR1 and CDR2: LNHDA and SQIVND (reference sequence). Trimming cost V 3 bases and J 9 bases; bases outside gene matches: 7. The DNA for the CDR3 is TGTGCCAGTAGTATGGGACAGGCTAAAGGGCAGTACTTC. This gives the protein CASSMGQAKGQYF.

V usage is TRBV20-1 and J usage is TRBJ2-7, with unresolved D. The CDR3 is made up of 11 amino acids. Germline V gene data show CDR1 as DFQATT and CDR2 as SNEGSKA (reference sequence). Deletions cut 6 bases from V and 2 bases from J, with 8 bases between. The CDR3 is CSALYTYEQYF. The CDR3 DNA reads TGCAGTGCGCTTTACACCTACGAGCAGTACTTC.

There are a few counts of this clone. This rearrangement joins TRBV23-1 to TRBJ2-1, with D possibly matching TRBD1 (6 bases). TRBV23-1 is designated an ORF whose function remains uncertain. V was trimmed by 3 bases and J by 3 bases, leaving 12 bases between them. CDR3 length: 15 amino acids. The CDR3 DNA sequence: TGCGCCAGCAGTCAGGGGGCCTGGCTCTACAATGAGCAGTTCTTC. Protein sequence: CASSQGAWLYNEQFF.

Details on this clone: Mismatch with germline at one junction end may stem from a read error. The V call is TRBV7-9, the J call TRBJ1-1, with 8 bases that match TRBD1. The V gene's germline CDR1 is SEHNR and CDR2 FQNEAQ (reference sequence). This CDR3 is built from 17 residues. CDR3 sequence: CSSSPSDRGRMNTEAFF. CDR3 nucleotide sequence: TGTTCCAGCAGCCCGTCCGACAGGGGTCGGATGAACACTGAAGCTTTCTTT.

The table lists this clone with a few counts. The chain has TRBV6-5 and TRBJ1-1; 8 bases are a match to TRBD1. The V gene end was trimmed by 5 bases and the J gene end by 5 bases; junction bases not matched to a gene: 7. The CDR3 totals 14 residues. The germline V gene encodes CDR1 MNHEY and CDR2 SVGAGI. The CDR3 spells CASSTQGARTEAFF. Written as DNA, the CDR3 is TGTGCCAGCAGTACCCAGGGGGCGCGAACTGAAGCTTTCTTT.

The genes are TRBV7-9 and TRBJ1-5; maybe TRBD1 (5 bases). The germline gives CDR1 SEHNR, CDR2 FQNEAQ (reference sequence). CDR3 length equals 13 residues. Trimming removed 6 bases at V and 7 bases at J, with 13 bases between. CDR3 sequence (DNA): TGTGCCAGCAGTTCCGGGGGGGACCAGCCCCAGCATTTT. Protein: CASSSGGDQPQHF. The variable domain in full, completed from reference TRBV7-9 and TRBJ1-5, reads DTGVSQNPRHKITKRGQNVTFRCDPISEHNRLYWYRQTLGQGPEFLTYFQNEAQLEKSRLLSDRFSAERPKGSFSTLEIQRTEQGDSAMYLCASSSGGDQPQHFGDGTRLSIL.

The gene calls are TRBV5-1 and TRBJ2-2; 10 positions match TRBD2. From germline, CDR1 is SGHRS and CDR2 YFSETQ. Germline trimming cut 3 bases from V and 3 bases from J; bases unmatched to any gene: 2. The CDR3 has 15 amino acids. The CDR3 sequence: CASSSGTSDTGELFF. The CDR3 DNA follows: TGCGCCAGCAGCTCCGGGACTAGCGACACCGGGGAGCTGTTTTTT.

Worth noting for this clone: This sample includes further DNA sequences coding for the same CDR3. In DNA, the CDR3 is TGCGCCAGCAGCCTGACAGGGTCCTACGAGCAGTACTTC. Protein sequence: CASSLTGSYEQYF. The chain has TRBV5-1 and TRBJ2-7, with 7 positions matching TRBD1. The CDR3 consists of 13 residues. The trim removed 4 bases at V and 1 base at J, leaving 2 bases unmatched. Germline lookup yields CDR1 SGHRS and CDR2 YFSETQ.

The chain links TRBV30 to TRBJ2-1, with 7 bases fitting TRBD2. The CDR3 is 14 residues long. J was trimmed by 9 bases and V by 0 bases; bases with no gene match: 8. Germline V gene sequence: CDR1 GTSNPN, CDR2 SVGIG (reference sequence). CDR3 loop: CAWSVGGSGSEQFF. The CDR3 DNA follows: TGTGCCTGGAGTGTCGGGGGGAGCGGTAGTGAGCAGTTCTTC.

This chain links TRBV5-6 with TRBJ1-2; D call uncertain. Germline-derived CDR1 and CDR2 are SGHDT and YYEEEE. The CDR3 consists of 13 residues. The V and J ends lost 0 bases and 8 bases respectively, with 11 bases between them. The CDR3 nucleotides are TGTGCCAGCAGCTTGGGGTCAGATCTCGGCTACACCTTC. Its protein is CASSLGSDLGYTF. The whole variable domain, remainder taken from reference TRBV5-6 and TRBJ1-2, is DAGVTQSPTHLIKTRGQQVTLRCSPKSGHDTVSWYQQALGQGPQFIFQYYEEEERQRGNFPDRFSGHQFPNYSSELNVNALLLGDSALYLCASSLGSDLGYTFGSGTRLTVV.

The chain recombines TRBV5-8 with TRBJ2-3; perhaps TRBD2 as D (6 bases). V was pared by 2 bases and J by 4 bases, with 11 bases between. CDR1 and CDR2 from the germline V gene are SGHTS and YDEGEE. The CDR3 sequence is 14 residues long. The DNA of the CDR3 is TGTGCCAGCAGCTTCCGGGGGAGCCCAGATACGCAGTATTTT. Its translation: CASSFRGSPDTQYF.

This rearrangement joins TRBV6-6 to TRBJ1-2; tentative D call: TRBD1 (6 bases). Germline assignment: CDR1 MNHNY and CDR2 SVGAGI (reference sequence). V lost 6 bases and J 3 bases, leaving 17 bases between the germline ends. The CDR3 is made up of 15 amino acids. The CDR3 DNA is TGTGCCAGCAGCCTGACAGGCAACTTCGACTATGGCTACACCTTC. Its translation: CASSLTGNFDYGYTF.

This clone occurred a few times. This rearrangement joins TRBV6-6 to TRBJ1-5; TRBD1 matches 9 bases. V trimming: 6 bases; J trimming: 2 bases; junction bases outside the gene matches: 5. Germline CDR1 is MNHNY and CDR2 is SVGAGI (reference sequence). CDR3 length: 15 residues. CDR3 DNA: TGTGCCAGCAGCACGGGGGACAGGGGCAATCAGCCCCAGCATTTT. Translation gives CASSTGDRGNQPQHF.

The rearrangement joins TRBV7-9 to TRBJ2-1; no reliable D call. Trimming cost V 1 base and J 3 bases, with 7 bases left between them. This CDR3 is 14 amino acids long. The germline CDR1 and CDR2 sequences are SEHNR and FQNEAQ (reference sequence). The CDR3 reads CASSLGPVYNEQFF. As DNA, the CDR3 is TGTGCCAGCAGCTTAGGGCCAGTCTACAATGAGCAGTTCTTC.

The chain has TRBV6-1 and TRBJ1-4, with 7 bases lining up with TRBD1. V lost 0 bases to trimming and J lost 8 bases; unmatched junction nucleotides: 15. CDR1 and CDR2 (germline): MNHNS, SASEGT. This CDR3 spans 18 amino acids. CDR3 sequence (DNA): TGTGCCAGCAGTGAAGCGATGGAACAGGGGTGGAAGCGAGAAAAACTGTTTTTT. Translated, it gives CASSEAMEQGWKREKLFF.

This clone turned up a few times. The chain carries TRBV6-6 and TRBJ1-5, with D possibly being TRBD1 (5 bases). CDR3 size: 14 residues. The ends were cut back, 7 bases at V and 2 bases at J, with 12 bases in the middle. Germline CDR1 reads MNHNY; CDR2 reads SVGAGI (reference sequence). The CDR3 DNA reads TGTGCCAGCATGAGGTTACAGGGCAATCAGCCCCAGCATTTT. It specifies CASMRLQGNQPQHF.

The V call is TRBV10-3, the J call TRBJ2-2, with D possibly being TRBD2 (6 bases). V shed 7 bases and J shed 3 bases, with 12 bases lying between them. The CDR3 sequence is 14 residues long. Germline values: CDR1 ENHRY, CDR2 SYGVKD. For the CDR3, the DNA is TGTGCCATCAAGCCCTGGGGGGACACCGGGGAGCTGTTTTTT. This gives the protein CAIKPWGDTGELFF.

The chain recombines TRBV7-8 with TRBJ2-7; 12 positions match TRBD2. The CDR3 runs to 16 residues. Germline V gives CDR1 SGHVS, CDR2 FQNEAQ. J lost 0 bases, V lost 0 bases, and 0 bases had no gene match. CDR3: CASSLATSGSSYEQYF. The CDR3 nucleotides read TGTGCCAGCAGCTTAGCGACTAGCGGGAGCTCCTACGAGCAGTACTTC.

The V call is TRBV4-1, the J call TRBJ2-1; D is perhaps TRBD1 (5 bases). The CDR3 has 17 amino acids. Trimming stripped 2 bases from V and 6 bases from J, with 20 bases between. The germline gives CDR1 MGHRA, CDR2 YSYEKL. CDR3 in amino acids: CASSQPQGALLGNEQFF. As DNA, the CDR3 is TGCGCCAGCAGCCAACCTCAAGGGGCCCTTCTAGGCAATGAGCAGTTCTTC.

The V and J genes are TRBV6-1 and TRBJ2-1; TRBD1 matches at 9 bases. Trimming took 11 bases from V and 8 from J; bases not matched to a gene: 13. CDR1 MNHNS and CDR2 SASEGT come from the germline V gene. The CDR3 contains 14 residues. The CDR3: CALQQGAVYDEQFF. Here the CDR3 DNA reads TGTGCCCTCCAACAGGGGGCCGTTTACGATGAGCAGTTCTTC.